In this sample, the clone carrying this T cell receptor (beta chain) turned up a few times. As yet, its antigen is unknown. This specimen comes from a study of T-cell reconstitution after alpha-beta-depleted transplantation in children. Regarding the study as a whole: The study traced high day-60 TCRbeta diversity in some patients to surviving recipient T cells and thymic progenitors. Newly made T cells mostly supplied T-cell counts and diversity one year after transplant. Roughly two months post-transplant, alpha-beta T cells reportedly originated from several hundred graft clones that had expanded.

Unique molecular identifiers were used to barcode this TCRbeta library. MiXCR was run by TCRdb on the PCR reads, yielding one entry per CDR3 protein. The data show about 420,000 distinct CDR3 sequences, around 15% seen once. The sequence was collected from a boy less than two years old who had a stem cell transplant for Wiskott-Aldrich syndrome, so the T cells may come from the graft donor. Sequences were derived from PBMCs, mostly from graft donor cells, sampled 360 days after TCRalphabeta/CD19-depleted stem cell transplant.

This chain's CDR3 is CASKTSGGNEQFF. Written as DNA, the CDR3 is TGTGCCAGCAAAACTAGCGGAGGAAATGAGCAGTTCTTC. The genes are TRBV6-6 and TRBJ2-1, with TRBD2 matching 8 bases. Trimming removed 7 bases from V and 7 bases from J; junction bases left unmatched: 6. This CDR3 region has 13 residues. The germline V gene has CDR1 MNHNY and CDR2 SVGAGI (reference sequence).